Each of the 21 T cell receptor beta chains below was sequenced from the same sample in a study of T-cell reconstitution after alpha-beta-depleted transplantation in children. Molecular barcoding with unique molecular identifiers was used for the TCRbeta library. TCRdb used MiXCR to reprocess the PCR reads, holding one entry per CDR3 protein. The repertoire holds around 380,000 distinct CDR3 sequences, about 11% seen once, with nearly 5.5% in the top ten. The sequenced sample was PBMCs from the stem cell graft donor, obtained from the stem cell graft. The receptors shown here come from a human donor who donated a stem cell graft to a child with acute myeloid leukemia.

This clonotype occurred many times. J is TRBJ2-7 and V is TRBV29-1, with 12 nucleotides matching TRBD2. This CDR3 spans 13 amino acids. CDR1 and CDR2 from the germline V gene are SQVTM and ANQGSEA. V was pared by 5 bases and J by 7 bases, with 6 bases of the junction left unmatched. The CDR3 sequence is CSVKTSGGLEQYF. CDR3 coding DNA: TGCAGCGTTAAGACTAGCGGGGGTCTGGAGCAGTACTTC.

V gene TRBV5-1 combines with J gene TRBJ2-7, with TRBD2 matching over 11 bases. Germline CDR1 SGHRS, CDR2 YFSETQ. After removal of 4 bases from V and 4 bases from J, the junction contained 7 bases not matched to a gene. This CDR3 has 15 residues. CDR3 DNA sequence: TGCGCCAGCAGCCAAACTAGCGGGAGTGGATACGAGCAGTACTTC. Residues: CASSQTSGSGYEQYF.

The chain carries TRBV11-2 and TRBJ1-2; TRBD1 matches at 7 bases. Germline V lookup: CDR1 SGHAT, CDR2 FQNNGV. The CDR3 loop spans 15 amino acids. V lost 2 bases and J lost 3; bases outside the gene matches: 6. For the CDR3, the DNA is TGTGCCAGCAGCTTACAGGGGGGTATAGACTATGGCTACACCTTC. Translating it yields CASSLQGGIDYGYTF. The entire variable domain, with the rest obtained from reference TRBV11-2 and TRBJ1-2, is as follows: EAGVAQSPRYKIIEKRQSVAFWCNPISGHATLYWYQQILGQGPKLLIQFQNNGVVDDSQLPKDRFSAERLKGVDSTLKIQPAKLEDSAVYLCASSLQGGIDYGYTFGSGTRLTVV.

The chain combines TRBV30 with TRBJ1-2; possibly TRBD1 for D (6 bases). CDR1 and CDR2 from the germline V gene are GTSNPN and SVGIG (reference sequence). This CDR3 has 16 residues. V was shortened by 3 bases and J by 0 bases, with 17 bases between the two germline ends. The CDR3 nucleotides are TGTGCCTGGAGAAAGGGACAAGGGTCGCCTAACTATGGCTACACCTTC. Protein product: CAWRKGQGSPNYGYTF. Using reference TRBV30 and TRBJ1-2 for the parts outside the CDR3, the full variable domain is SQTIHQWPATLVQPVGSPLSLECTVEGTSNPNLYWYRQAAGRGLQLLFYSVGIGQISSEVPQNLSASRPQDRQFILSSKKLLLSDSGFYLCAWRKGQGSPNYGYTFGSGTRLTVV.

The rearrangement uses TRBV7-2 and TRBJ2-7; D gene ambiguous. Germline CDR1 and CDR2: SGHTA and FQGNSA. This CDR3 has 14 amino acids. The V end lost 4 bases, the J end lost 1 base, and 11 bases lay between the germline ends. CDR3 region: CASSSRSGSYEQYV. In DNA form, the CDR3 reads TGTGCCAGCAGCTCCCGATCTGGGTCCTACGAGCAGTACGTC.

This clonotype was seen a handful of times. This chain uses TRBV7-8 with TRBJ2-7; D assignment may be TRBD1 or TRBD2 (5 bases each). Trimming removed 5 bases at V and 7 bases at J, with 9 bases between. The CDR3 totals 11 residues. CDR1 and CDR2 (germline): SGHVS, FQNEAQ. CDR3 amino acids: CASSQWGEQYV. The CDR3 DNA reads as TGTGCCAGCAGCCAGTGGGGGGAGCAGTACGTC.

The rearrangement links TRBV9 to TRBJ2-7; TRBD1 might be the D (6 bases). Trimming left V 3 bases short and J 0 bases short, with 10 bases between. This CDR3 is 14 amino acids long. Looked up from germline, CDR1 is SGDLS and CDR2 is YYNGEE. Here the CDR3 reads CASSGTATSYEQYF. The CDR3 DNA follows: TGTGCCAGCAGCGGGACAGCCACCTCCTACGAGCAGTACTTC.

This chain links TRBV11-1 with TRBJ2-7; 9 bases agree with TRBD2. Per the germline V gene, CDR1 is SGHAT and CDR2 is FQDESV (reference sequence). Losses at the gene ends were 6 bases for V and 0 bases for J; bases not matched to a gene: 15. The CDR3 contains 18 residues. CDR3 in DNA: TGTGCCAGCAGTCCAATTATGAGCCTAGCGGGGAGCTCCTACGAGCAGTACGTC. This sequence encodes CASSPIMSLAGSSYEQYV.

This clonotype was counted many times. The chain carries TRBV9 and TRBJ2-5; 11 nucleotides agree with TRBD2. The V and J ends lost 2 bases and 1 base, in that order; junction bases with no gene match: 1. CDR1 SGDLS and CDR2 YYNGEE come from the germline V gene. The length of the CDR3 is 15 residues. CDR3: CASSVSGGAQETQYF. The CDR3 DNA reads as TGTGCCAGCAGCGTTAGCGGGGGGGCCCAAGAGACCCAGTACTTC.

This clonotype has at least ten counts. The rearrangement joins TRBV6-5 to TRBJ2-1, with 9 bases fitting TRBD2. In germline, CDR1 is MNHEY, CDR2 SVGAGI. V gave up 6 bases and J gave up 8 bases; unmatched junction bases: 8. The CDR3 totals 14 residues. The CDR3 protein is CASRRLAEGDEQFF. In nucleotides, the CDR3 is TGTGCCAGCAGAAGACTAGCGGAGGGGGATGAGCAGTTCTTC.

The sample holds a few counts of this clonotype. The gene calls are TRBV12-3 or TRBV12-4 and TRBJ2-5, with a tentative D call TRBD2 (6 bases). V dropped 5 bases and J dropped 4 bases, with 17 bases sitting between them. This CDR3 comprises 15 residues. CDR3 bases: TGTGCCAGCAGTCCGGGGCCATTGGGGGGAGAGACCCAGTACTTC. This gives the protein CASSPGPLGGETQYF.

This clonotype has only a few counts. V gene TRBV29-1 combines with J gene TRBJ2-1; the D gene could be TRBD1 or TRBD2 (6 bases each). CDR3 length: 12 residues. Trimming shortened V by 7 bases and J by 4 bases, and 11 bases separated the two germline ends. Germline V gene sequence: CDR1 SQVTM, CDR2 ANQGSEA. The CDR3 is CSAGAEYNEQFF. The CDR3 nucleotides read TGCAGCGCGGGGGCGGAGTACAATGAGCAGTTCTTC.

This clonotype was detected a few times. V usage is TRBV6-1 and J usage is TRBJ2-1, with TRBD2 matching over 10 bases. CDR3 length: 15 amino acids. With V trimmed by 2 bases and J by 9 bases, 7 bases remained unmatched. Per germline, CDR1 MNHNS and CDR2 SASEGT. The CDR3, as DNA: TGTGCCAGCAGTGAAATAAGCGGGGGGGCTGTTGAGCAGTTCTTC. It encodes CASSEISGGAVEQFF.

V and J are TRBV20-1 and TRBJ2-3; 8 nucleotides line up with TRBD2. CDR3 length: 15 amino acids. Germline V CDR1 and CDR2: DFQATT, SNEGSKA (reference sequence). V was pared by 0 bases and J by 0 bases, with 2 bases of the junction left unmatched. CDR3 region: CSAREVAGSTDTQYF. Written as DNA, the CDR3 is TGCAGTGCTAGAGAGGTAGCGGGGAGCACAGATACGCAGTATTTT.

This clonotype was seen many times. The rearrangement joins TRBV4-2 to TRBJ2-1; 7 nucleotides agree with TRBD2. The CDR3 consists of 16 residues. The V gene end was trimmed by 1 base and the J gene end by 5 bases; junction bases not matched to a gene: 8. Looked up from germline, CDR1 is LGHNA and CDR2 is YNFKEQ. This CDR3 is CASSQASGRGNNEQFF. Written as DNA, the CDR3 is TGTGCCAGCAGCCAAGCCAGTGGGAGGGGAAACAATGAGCAGTTCTTC.

Ten or more counts support this clonotype. This chain joins TRBV12-3 or TRBV12-4 and TRBJ2-1; 9 nucleotides line up with TRBD2. Losses at the gene ends were 3 bases for V and 9 bases for J; bases not matched to a gene: 9. The CDR3 spans 15 residues. CDR3 nucleotides: TGTGCCAGCAGTTTCAGCGGGGGGTTACGGGTTGAGCAGTTCTTC. Translation gives CASSFSGGLRVEQFF.

This clonotype was picked up many times. V and J are TRBV20-1 and TRBJ2-3; D unclear. V was cut by 5 bases and J by 1 base, with 10 bases left in between. CDR3 length: 13 residues. Germline lookup yields CDR1 DFQATT and CDR2 SNEGSKA (reference sequence). The CDR3 reads CSASDGGTDTQYF. The CDR3 DNA is TGCAGTGCTTCGGACGGTGGCACAGATACGCAGTATTTT.

In this sample, this clonotype turned up many times. The V call is TRBV18, the J call TRBJ1-6, with D perhaps TRBD1 (5 bases). Trimming took off 2 bases at V and 10 bases at J, with 9 bases between the two ends. Germline V gene sequence: CDR1 KGHSH, CDR2 LQKENI. The CDR3 loop spans 13 amino acids. The chain's CDR3 is CASSPEGKSPLHF. The DNA of the CDR3 is TGTGCCAGCTCACCAGAGGGGAAATCACCCCTCCACTTT.

The J gene is TRBJ2-3, the V gene TRBV2; 8 bases line up with TRBD1. Losses at the gene ends were 8 bases for V and 4 bases for J; bases not matched to a gene: 5. CDR3 length equals 13 residues. Germline assignment: CDR1 SNHLY and CDR2 FYNNEI. The CDR3 sequence is CASANRGADTQYF. The CDR3 DNA reads TGTGCCAGCGCGAACAGGGGGGCAGATACGCAGTATTTT. The entire variable domain, with the rest obtained from reference TRBV2 and TRBJ2-3, is as follows: EPEVTQTPSHQVTQMGQEVILRCVPISNHLYFYWYRQILGQKVEFLVSFYNNEISEKSEIFDDQFSVERPDGSNFTLKIRSTKLEDSAMYFCASANRGADTQYFGPGTRLTVL.

This chain uses TRBV7-2 with TRBJ2-1; 8 bases are a match to TRBD2. CDR1 SGHTA and CDR2 FQGNSA come from the germline V gene. The junction had 8 bases not matched to a gene; V was cut back by 6 bases and J by 4 bases. This CDR3 contains 15 residues. CDR3 DNA: TGTGCCAGCAGACCTACTAGCGGAGCTTACAATGAGCAGTTCTTC. As protein: CASRPTSGAYNEQFF.

At least ten counts were recorded for this clonotype. This chain links TRBV5-1 with TRBJ2-5; D remains ambiguous. Per germline, CDR1 SGHRS and CDR2 YFSETQ. Between the trimmed V and J ends, which lost 0 bases and 5 bases, there was a span of 14 bases. This CDR3 is 15 amino acids long. CDR3 in amino acids: CASSLEASIRETQYF. CDR3 nucleotide sequence: TGCGCCAGCAGCTTGGAAGCCTCCATCAGGGAGACCCAGTACTTC.